The 31 T cell receptor beta chains in this list originate from one sample, sequenced in a study of CD8+CD57+ T cells in acquired aplastic anemia. Both TCR beta VDJ combination and CDR3 sequence profiling were carried out. Genomic DNA was the template for this profiling. TCRdb processed the reads anew with MiXCR; each CDR3 protein has one entry. The sample carries hundreds of thousands of distinct CDR3 sequences, 50% to 70% recorded once. Sequenced material: sorted CD4+, CD8+, or CD8+CD57+ T cells (not recorded which) from PBMCs. These receptors were taken from a human donor with severe aplastic anemia or a healthy control (not recorded which).

This chain joins TRBV3-1 and TRBJ2-5; 11 positions agree with TRBD2. Germline lookup yields CDR1 LGHDT and CDR2 YNNKEL (reference sequence). V shed 5 bases and J 1 base; nucleotides not matched to a gene: 6. This CDR3 has 16 residues. CDR3 in amino acids: CASSETSGATQETQYF. The CDR3 DNA reads as TGTGCCAGCAGCGAGACTAGCGGGGCAACCCAAGAGACCCAGTACTTC.

This clonotype has at least ten counts. The chain is built from TRBV29-1 and TRBJ2-3; D gene ambiguous. The V gene lost 5 bases and the J gene lost 1 base, with 10 bases spanning the gap. CDR3 length: 13 residues. Germline assignment: CDR1 SQVTM and CDR2 ANQGSEA. CDR3 in amino acids: CSVIPLRTDTQYF. The CDR3 bases are TGCAGCGTTATACCCTTACGCACAGATACGCAGTATTTT.

V is TRBV24-1 and J is TRBJ2-1; no clear D. The V and J ends lost 6 bases and 1 base respectively, with 9 bases between them. The CDR3 contains 14 residues. CDR1 and CDR2 (germline): KGHDR, SFDVKD. The CDR3 loop is CATSPTSSYNEQFF. The CDR3 DNA is TGTGCCACCAGTCCCACCAGTTCCTACAATGAGCAGTTCTTC.

The chain is built from TRBV5-1 and TRBJ1-5; D might be TRBD1 (5 bases). Germline CDR1 is SGHRS and CDR2 is YFSETQ. V lost 0 bases and J 3 bases, leaving 13 bases between the germline ends. The CDR3 is 16 amino acids. DNA for the CDR3: TGCGCCAGCAGCTTGGATCCCAGGGACTTCAATCAGCCCCAGCATTTT. The encoded protein is CASSLDPRDFNQPQHF.

This clonotype was found a few times. The chain couples TRBV7-9 to TRBJ2-1, with a weak D call TRBD2 (6 bases). The germline V gene has CDR1 SEHNR and CDR2 FQNEAQ (reference sequence). The CDR3 totals 16 residues. The V and J ends lost 1 base and 6 bases respectively, with 16 bases between them. The CDR3 coding sequence is TGTGCCAGCAGCTTAGATACTAGCTACCAGCGCAATGAGCAGTTCTTC. This sequence encodes CASSLDTSYQRNEQFF.

The sample holds one count of this clonotype. The J gene is TRBJ2-5, the V gene TRBV6-2 or TRBV6-3; 11 bases map to TRBD2. The length of the CDR3 is 15 residues. In germline, CDR1 is MNHEY, CDR2 SVGEGT. The J segment lost 5 bases and the V segment lost 5 bases, leaving 7 bases of the junction unmatched. The CDR3 DNA is TGTGCCAGCAGTCTTAGCGGGAGGGGGGAGGAGACCCAGTACTTC. Translated, it gives CASSLSGRGEETQYF.

In its sample, this clonotype was seen many times. This chain connects TRBV20-1 to TRBJ2-5; weak D call: TRBD2 (7 bases). Germline V gene lookup returns CDR1 DFQATT and CDR2 SNEGSKA (reference sequence). The CDR3 has 15 residues. Between the trimmed V and J ends, which lost 6 bases and 3 bases, there was a span of 20 bases. In DNA, the CDR3 is TGCAGTGCCAGTGTTCTTACAGGGAGGGAAGAGACCCAGTACTTC. It codes for CSASVLTGREETQYF.

The chain uses TRBV7-9 and TRBJ2-6; 9 nucleotides align to TRBD1. CDR1 is SEHNR and CDR2 is FQNEAQ in the germline V gene (reference sequence). This CDR3 has 16 residues. Trimming took 6 bases from V and 2 from J; bases not matched to a gene: 5. CDR3 nucleotide sequence: TGTGCCAGCAGTCGACAGGGGGGTCCTGGGGCCAACGTCCTGACTTTC. This sequence encodes CASSRQGGPGANVLTF.

The V call is TRBV15, the J call TRBJ2-2; 9 bases align to TRBD1. This CDR3 has 12 residues. J gave up 15 bases and V 5 bases, and 7 bases lay outside the gene matches. Germline CDR1 LNHNV, CDR2 YYDKDF (reference sequence). Here the CDR3 DNA reads TGTGCCACCAGCGATCGGACAGGGGTGTTGTTTTTT. Translating it yields CATSDRTGVLFF.

This chain links TRBV7-8 with TRBJ1-2, with D maybe TRBD1 (5 bases). Trimming took off 1 base at V and 10 bases at J, with 13 bases between the two ends. CDR3 length equals 13 residues. CDR1 is SGHVS, CDR2 FQNEAQ, per germline. CDR3 in amino acids: CASSLGGVRDYTF. CDR3 nucleotides: TGTGCCAGCAGCTTAGGGGGTGTCAGGGACTACACCTTC. Complete variable domain (other parts from reference TRBV7-8 and TRBJ1-2): GAGVSQSPRYKVAKRGQDVALRCDPISGHVSLFWYQQALGQGPEFLTYFQNEAQLDKSGLPSDRFFAERPEGSVSTLKIQRTQQEDSAVYLCASSLGGVRDYTFGSGTRLTVV.

Many counts were recorded for this clonotype. The rearrangement links TRBV2 to TRBJ1-2; maybe TRBD1 (6 bases). There are 14 residues in the CDR3. Germline assignment: CDR1 SNHLY and CDR2 FYNNEI. Trimming removed 2 bases at V and 4 bases at J, with 11 bases between. CDR3 sequence: CASSEHRVTYGYTF. The CDR3 nucleotides are TGTGCCAGCAGTGAACACAGGGTGACCTATGGCTACACCTTC.

This clonotype was detected ten times or more. V is TRBV6-1 and J is TRBJ1-5, with a weak D call TRBD1 (6 bases). With 0 bases removed from V and 5 bases from J, the gap between germline ends came to 14 bases. Germline CDR1 and CDR2: MNHNS and SASEGT. The CDR3 has 16 residues. The CDR3 DNA reads TGTGCCAGCAGTGAAGCGGGCACAGGGAGGTATCAGCCCCAGCATTTT. This sequence encodes CASSEAGTGRYQPQHF.

This clonotype was observed a handful of times. This chain uses TRBV9 with TRBJ1-6; D possibly corresponds to TRBD1 (6 bases). Trimming left V 4 bases short and J 6 bases short, with 17 bases between. This CDR3 region has 16 residues. The germline V gene encodes CDR1 SGDLS and CDR2 YYNGEE. CDR3: CASSRDGGPSNSPLHF. CDR3 bases: TGTGCCAGCAGCCGGGACGGGGGGCCAAGTAATTCACCCCTCCACTTT. Full variable domain (outside the CDR3, taken from reference TRBV9 and TRBJ1-6): DSGVTQTPKHLITATGQRVTLRCSPRSGDLSVYWYQQSLDQGLQFLIQYYNGEERAKGNILERFSAQQFPDLHSELNLSSLELGDSALYFCASSRDGGPSNSPLHFGNGTRLTVT.

The chain employs TRBV13 and TRBJ2-5; D could derive from TRBD1 or TRBD2 (5 bases each). V gave up 6 bases and J gave up 1 base, with 12 bases separating them. Germline CDR1 PRHDT, CDR2 FYEKMQ (reference sequence). The CDR3 runs 14 residues. CDR3 protein: CASSSGPSQETQYF. The CDR3 DNA follows: TGTGCCAGCAGTTCGGGACCGTCCCAAGAGACCCAGTACTTC. Filled out from reference TRBV13 and TRBJ2-5, the complete variable domain reads AAGVIQSPRHLIKEKRETATLKCYPIPRHDTVYWYQQGPGQDPQFLISFYEKMQSDKGSIPDRFSAQQFSDYHSELNMSSLELGDSALYFCASSSGPSQETQYFGPGTRLLVL.

The chain is built from TRBV29-1 and TRBJ1-3; D gene ambiguous. Looked up from germline, CDR1 is SQVTM and CDR2 is ANQGSEA. The CDR3 consists of 11 residues. V was shortened by 6 bases and J by 0 bases, with 3 bases between the two germline ends. This chain's CDR3 is CSVFSGNTIYF. For the CDR3, the DNA is TGCAGCGTGTTCTCTGGAAACACCATATATTTT.

Notes on this clonotype: One end of the junction is discordant with germline, which a read error may explain. The chain is built from TRBV6-5 and TRBJ2-3; 7 bases map to TRBD2. CDR1 is MNHEY, CDR2 SVGAGI, per germline. This CDR3 spans 11 amino acids. The CDR3 protein is CASSAGDTRYF. Written as DNA, the CDR3 is TGTGCCAGTAGCGCGGGGGATACGCGGTATTTT.

This clonotype has a single count. The chain combines TRBV19 with TRBJ2-1; 7 bases line up with TRBD2. The germline V gene encodes CDR1 LNHDA and CDR2 SQIVND (reference sequence). J was trimmed by 7 bases and V by 3 bases; bases with no gene match: 9. The CDR3 has 15 amino acids. In DNA form, the CDR3 reads TGTGCCAGTAGTATCAGGCCGGGGGGATGGAATGAGCAGTTCTTC. It yields the protein CASSIRPGGWNEQFF.

This clonotype was seen repeatedly, ten times or more. The chain combines TRBV7-9 with TRBJ2-7, with 10 bases lining up with TRBD1. The V gene end was trimmed by 5 bases and the J gene end by 3 bases; junction bases not matched to a gene: 4. Germline CDR1 SEHNR, CDR2 FQNEAQ (reference sequence). CDR3 length: 14 amino acids. CDR3 bases: TGTGCCAGCAGCCCAGGACAGGGGGGCTACGAGCAGTACTTC. Amino acid sequence: CASSPGQGGYEQYF. Complete variable domain (other parts from reference TRBV7-9 and TRBJ2-7): DTGVSQNPRHKITKRGQNVTFRCDPISEHNRLYWYRQTLGQGPEFLTYFQNEAQLEKSRLLSDRFSAERPKGSFSTLEIQRTEQGDSAMYLCASSPGQGGYEQYFGPGTRLTVT.

CDR3 nucleotides: TGTGCCAGCACAGGACAGCCGAACACTGAAGCTTTCTTT. Translated: CASTGQPNTEAFF. The chain carries TRBV2 and TRBJ1-1, with D possibly matching TRBD1 (6 bases). CDR1 and CDR2 from the germline V gene are SNHLY and FYNNEI. V was trimmed by 7 bases and J by 1 base, leaving 10 bases between them. The CDR3 spans 13 residues.

This clonotype was seen repeatedly, ten times or more. The chain has TRBV20-1 and TRBJ2-2; tentative D call: TRBD1 (5 bases). Germline CDR1 and CDR2: DFQATT and SNEGSKA (reference sequence). V lost 2 bases to trimming and J lost 1 base, with 14 bases between them. The CDR3 has 16 amino acids. The CDR3 loop is CSARPTGFGNTGELFF. DNA of the CDR3: TGCAGTGCTAGACCAACAGGTTTTGGGAACACCGGGGAGCTGTTTTTT.

This rearrangement joins TRBV5-6 to TRBJ2-7; no firm D call. The CDR3 consists of 15 residues. V shed 0 bases and J shed 5 bases, with 15 bases lying between them. CDR1 SGHDT and CDR2 YYEEEE come from the germline V gene. In nucleotides, the CDR3 is TGTGCCAGCAGCTTGGGGCATCTCCAAAGAAACGAGCAGTACTTC. Amino acids: CASSLGHLQRNEQYF.

The CDR3 is CATSREGPGTGANVLTF. As DNA, the CDR3 is TGTGCCACCAGCAGAGAGGGCCCTGGGACTGGGGCCAACGTCCTGACTTTC. The chain uses TRBV15 and TRBJ2-6; D is unclear. Germline V gene data show CDR1 as LNHNV and CDR2 as YYDKDF (reference sequence). V lost 0 bases and J 2 bases, leaving 11 bases between the germline ends. This CDR3 region has 17 residues.

The sample holds many counts of this clonotype. This sequence joins TRBV3-1 and TRBJ2-7, with a weak D call TRBD1 (5 bases). CDR1 and CDR2 from the germline V gene are LGHDT and YNNKEL (reference sequence). The CDR3 runs to 16 residues. V shed 2 bases and J shed 4 bases, with 18 bases lying between them. The CDR3 is CASSQYRPLRGYEQYF. The CDR3 nucleotides read TGTGCCAGCAGCCAATACAGGCCCCTAAGGGGATACGAGCAGTACTTC.

Worth noting for this clonotype: A much bigger clone sits one base away, suggesting this may be a read error. The chain couples TRBV3-1 to TRBJ1-2, with a weak D call TRBD1 (5 bases). Trimming left V 5 bases short and J 12 bases short, with 22 bases between. Looked up from germline, CDR1 is LGHDT and CDR2 is YNNKEL (reference sequence). The CDR3 sequence is 14 residues long. Here the CDR3 DNA reads TGTGCCAGCAGCGCCGCGGCGGAGGGGCCAGGCCACACCTTC. It codes for CASSAAAEGPGHTF.

This rearrangement joins TRBV24-1 to TRBJ2-5; the match to TRBD2 covers 9 bases. CDR1 is KGHDR, CDR2 SFDVKD, per germline. The trim removed 1 base at V and 5 bases at J, leaving 7 bases unmatched. The CDR3 extends over 16 amino acids. CDR3 in DNA: TGTGCCACCAGTGATTTTTCTAGCGGGGCCGCGGAGACCCAGTACTTC. Protein sequence: CATSDFSSGAAETQYF.

As concerns this clonotype: It may be a read error: a sequence one base away is much more abundant. V gene TRBV27 combines with J gene TRBJ2-5; D unclear. V was pared by 0 bases and J by 5 bases, with 13 bases between. This CDR3 is built from 15 residues. Germline V gives CDR1 MNHEY, CDR2 SMNVEV (reference sequence). CDR3 DNA sequence: TGTGCCAGCAGTTTATCGTCCCAGAGCCGGGAGACCCAGTACTTC. Protein: CASSLSSQSRETQYF.

V gene TRBV19 combines with J gene TRBJ2-5; TRBD2 might be the D (6 bases). Trimming stripped 6 bases from V and 1 base from J, with 18 bases between. This CDR3 is built from 16 residues. From germline, CDR1 is LNHDA and CDR2 SQIVND (reference sequence). The CDR3 bases are TGTGCCAGTAGAAGGTCAATAGCGGTGACCCAAGAGACCCAGTACTTC. Protein: CASRRSIAVTQETQYF.

This clonotype was counted many times. The CDR3 DNA is TGTGCCAGCAGTTTGGTGACTAGGGGTAATGAGCAGTTCTTC. Its protein product is CASSLVTRGNEQFF. The chain couples TRBV6-6 to TRBJ2-1; possibly TRBD2 for D (6 bases). Germline CDR1 MNHNY, CDR2 SVGAGI (reference sequence). V gave up 4 bases and J gave up 7 bases, with 14 bases separating them. The CDR3 spans 14 residues.

This clonotype was seen at least ten times. V and J are TRBV5-8 and TRBJ1-5, with D perhaps TRBD1 (6 bases). The CDR3 length is 16 residues. Trimming left V 2 bases short and J 7 bases short, with 19 bases between. The germline gives CDR1 SGHTS, CDR2 YDEGEE. The CDR3, as DNA: TGTGCCAGCAGCTTCGCGGTACAGGGCGGAGAGCAGCCCCAGCATTTT. Translated, it gives CASSFAVQGGEQPQHF.

This clonotype was observed at least ten times. The chain combines TRBV20-1 with TRBJ1-6; TRBD1 matches 9 bases. The length of the CDR3 is 14 residues. The J segment lost 10 bases and the V segment lost 7 bases, leaving 11 bases of the junction unmatched. The V gene's germline CDR1 is DFQATT and CDR2 SNEGSKA (reference sequence). The CDR3 region has the DNA TGCAGTGTCTCACAGGGGGCGCCGGGATCACCCCTCCACTTT. Translation gives CSVSQGAPGSPLHF.

DNA of the CDR3: TGTGCCAGCAGCTTAATCACTGAAGCTTTCTTT. It specifies CASSLITEAFF. The chain is built from TRBV7-2 and TRBJ1-1, with D unresolved. V gave up 2 bases and J gave up 4 bases, with 2 bases separating them. The CDR3 totals 11 residues. Germline V gene data show CDR1 as SGHTA and CDR2 as FQGNSA.